Listed below are T cell receptor beta chains from one sample, sequenced in a study of post-analysis software for immune sequencing data. One entry per CDR3 protein, called by TCRdb with MiXCR from the PCR reads. Here the sample spans hundreds of thousands of distinct CDR3 sequences, around 44% being singletons. Material: blood. The source of these receptors is a girl aged 5-17 years with multiple sclerosis. Each CDR3 is given with its conserved first and last residue. The D gene is left open where the match is weak. Not every row has a clone size; where given, it reads once, few, many or a size class.

D gene	J gene	clone size	V gene	CDR3 DNA	CDR3 protein
TRBD2	TRBJ2-7	.	TRBV9	TGTGCCAGCAGCCCCCTCTCCAGCGGGACCTACGAGCAGTACTTC	CASSPLSSGTYEQYF
.	TRBJ1-2	few	TRBV6-6	TGTGCCAGCAGTTACTTGGGACATGGCTACACCTTC	CASSYLGHGYTF
.	TRBJ2-5	.	TRBV7-8	TGTGCCAGCACCTCCGGGGGCCCGTACCAAGAGACCCAGTACTTC	CASTSGGPYQETQYF
TRBD2	TRBJ2-1	.	TRBV20-1	TGCAGTGCTACGGACAGCGGGGGGGACAATGAGCAGTTCTTC	CSATDSGGDNEQFF
.	TRBJ2-1	.	TRBV7-2	TGTGCCAGCAGCTTATTTACAGGGAGCGTCGACGAGCAGTTCTTC	CASSLFTGSVDEQFF
TRBD1	TRBJ1-1	.	TRBV20-1	TGCAGTGCAGCCACAGGGGTTAACACTGAAGCTTTCTTT	CSAATGVNTEAFF
.	TRBJ2-1	.	TRBV20-1	TGCAGTGCTAGAGATGGTTTCCGCAATGAGCAGTTCTTC	CSARDGFRNEQFF
TRBD2	TRBJ2-6	few	TRBV18	TGTGCCAGCTCTCCTTATGCGGTAGCGGGGCCCTCTGGGGCCAACGTCCTGACTTTC	CASSPYAVAGPSGANVLTF
.	TRBJ2-1	few	TRBV4-1	TGCGCCAGCAGCCAAGATCCCGGGTCTGATGAGCAGTTCTTC	CASSQDPGSDEQFF
.	TRBJ2-1	.	TRBV24-1	TGTGCCACCAGTGATTCCCCCTACAATGAGCAGTTCTTC	CATSDSPYNEQFF
.	TRBJ2-1	few	TRBV9	TGTGCCAGCAGCGTAGAGCCCAACTCCTACAATGAGCAGTTCTTC	CASSVEPNSYNEQFF
TRBD2	TRBJ2-1	.	TRBV6-1	TGTGCCAGCAGTGATCTAGCGGGGGGGCCAGTAAATGAGCAGTTCTTC	CASSDLAGGPVNEQFF
TRBD1	TRBJ1-6	.	TRBV27	TGTGCCAGCAGTACCGGGACAGGGCTTTCACCCCTCCACTTT	CASSTGTGLSPLHF
TRBD1	TRBJ1-2	.	TRBV5-1	TGCGCCAGCAGCTCACTTATACAGGGGAACTATGGCTACACCTTC	CASSSLIQGNYGYTF
.	TRBJ2-1	.	TRBV20-1	TGCAGTGGTGAGGGCGTAAGGAATGAGCAGTTCTTC	CSGEGVRNEQFF
TRBD1	TRBJ1-1	.	TRBV11-2	TGTGCCAGCAGCTCCAACAGGGGAATGAACACTGAAGCTTTCTTT	CASSSNRGMNTEAFF
.	TRBJ1-1	.	TRBV29-1	TGCAGCGGTTACAGCCCCTTGAACACTGAAGCTTTCTTT	CSGYSPLNTEAFF
.	TRBJ2-5	few	TRBV20-1	TGCAGTGCTAGTTACAAGTTGGGGAGGGAGACCCAGTACTTC	CSASYKLGRETQYF
.	TRBJ2-7	.	TRBV2	TGTGCCAGCAAGGCTAGCGATTACTACGAGCAGTACTTC	CASKASDYYEQYF
.	TRBJ1-5	.	TRBV7-2	TGTGCCAGCAGCTTAACTGATCAGCCCCAGCATTTT	CASSLTDQPQHF
.	TRBJ1-2	.	TRBV5-1	TGCGCCAGCAGCTTGGCCACAGGAGTACATGGCTACACCTTC	CASSLATGVHGYTF
.	TRBJ2-3	.	TRBV7-3	TGTGCCAGCAGTCATAGGGGCGGGGAAACAGATACGCAGTATTTT	CASSHRGGETDTQYF
.	TRBJ2-1	few	TRBV27	TGTGCCAGCAGTACCGATCCAGGGACTGAGCAGTTCTTC	CASSTDPGTEQFF
TRBD2	TRBJ2-1	.	TRBV7-2	TGTGCCAGCAGCTTAGACCCTTGGCGGGGGGGCTCGATTGAGCAGTTCTTC	CASSLDPWRGGSIEQFF
.	TRBJ2-7	few	TRBV5-1	TGCGCCAGCAGCTTGGTGGGCCGTCCCCTAGACGAGCAGTACTTC	CASSLVGRPLDEQYF
.	TRBJ2-1	.	TRBV3-1	TGTGCCAGCAGCCAAGATTGGGACAATCCCCTCTCCTACAATGAGCAGTTCTTC	CASSQDWDNPLSYNEQFF
.	TRBJ2-5	.	TRBV13	TGTGCCAGCAGCACCCCATTACCAGCTCCCCAAGAGACCCAGTACTTC	CASSTPLPAPQETQYF
.	TRBJ2-1	.	TRBV6-1	TGTGCCAGCAGTGAAGAGCCTAGTACCTACAATGAGCAGTTCTTC	CASSEEPSTYNEQFF
.	TRBJ2-7	many	TRBV10-3	TGTGCCATCAGTGAGGGTCCGATCGACTACGAGCAGTACTTC	CAISEGPIDYEQYF
TRBD1	TRBJ1-1	once	TRBV6-2/TRBV6-3	TGTGCCAGCTCCCGGACAGGAGACCTCAGAGCTTTCTTT	CASSRTGDLRAFF
TRBD2	TRBJ2-1	.	TRBV5-1	TGCGCCAGCAGCTCTGATCTAGCGGGAGGGTTTTACAATGAGCAGTTCTTC	CASSSDLAGGFYNEQFF
.	TRBJ2-3	.	TRBV12-3/TRBV12-4	TGTGCCACCAGTTTCAGCGGTAGCACAGATACGCAGTATTTT	CATSFSGSTDTQYF
.	TRBJ2-1	.	TRBV7-2	TGTGCCAGCAGCTTAGGGGGTCTACCCTACAATGAGCAGTTCTTC	CASSLGGLPYNEQFF
TRBD2	TRBJ2-7	.	TRBV29-1	TGCAGCGTTGAAGATCCTAGCGGGCTATCCTACGAGCAGTACTTC	CSVEDPSGLSYEQYF
.	TRBJ2-3	.	TRBV7-9	TGTGCCAGCAGACTCAGCGGGTTGACAGATACGCAGTATTTT	CASRLSGLTDTQYF
.	TRBJ1-2	.	TRBV29-1	TGCAGCGTTGGAGGTACAGGGAACTATGGCTACACCTTC	CSVGGTGNYGYTF
.	TRBJ1-5	.	TRBV12-3/TRBV12-4	TGTGCCAGCAGTTTTTACAACGCTCAGCCCCAGCATTTT	CASSFYNAQPQHF
.	TRBJ2-4	.	TRBV18	TGTGCCAGCTCACCCGGAGGGCCGCGAGAGCAGTACTTC	CASSPGGPREQYF
.	TRBJ1-1	.	TRBV12-3/TRBV12-4	TGTGCCAGCAGTTTCGGATCCCAGTTTAACACTGAAGCTTTCTTT	CASSFGSQFNTEAFF
.	TRBJ1-2	.	TRBV5-1	TGCGCCAGCAGGGGGACTGACTATGGCTACACCTTC	CASRGTDYGYTF
.	TRBJ2-7	.	TRBV7-9	TGTGCCAGCAGCTTAGCTCTCGGCGGGGACGAGCAGTACTTC	CASSLALGGDEQYF
.	TRBJ2-4	.	TRBV7-2	TGTGCCAGCAGCGCCCTCCCCGGGACCGCCAAAAACATTCAGTACTTC	CASSALPGTAKNIQYF
.	TRBJ1-2	few	TRBV7-2	TGTGCCAGCAGCTACCTCCCAGGAGAGCAGGGGATCTATGGCTACACCTTC	CASSYLPGEQGIYGYTF
.	TRBJ1-3	.	TRBV9	TGTGCCAGCAGCGTAGAAGGGAACACCATATATTTT	CASSVEGNTIYF
.	TRBJ1-1	few	TRBV4-1	TGCGCCAGCAGCCAGGGACAACGGAACACTGAAGCTTTCTTT	CASSQGQRNTEAFF
.	TRBJ2-1	.	TRBV10-3	TGTGCCATCAGTACAGAGCGGCGGGGAGTTTGGGGTGAGCAGTTCTTC	CAISTERRGVWGEQFF
TRBD1	TRBJ2-1	few	TRBV19	TGTGCCAGTAGTATACTGTTTAAGGACAGGGGTGGTCATGAGCAGTTCTTC	CASSILFKDRGGHEQFF
.	TRBJ1-2	.	TRBV7-2	TGTGCCAGCAGCTTAGCTGGGGTCGGGGGCTACACCTTC	CASSLAGVGGYTF
.	TRBJ2-1	.	TRBV29-1	TGCAGCGTTGACAGGACCGGCTCCTACAATGAGCAGTTCTTC	CSVDRTGSYNEQFF
TRBD2	TRBJ2-1	.	TRBV6-4	TGTGCCAGCAGTGACTCGAGCGGGGGATTCGGTGAGCAGTTCTTC	CASSDSSGGFGEQFF
TRBD2	TRBJ2-7	few	TRBV12-3/TRBV12-4	TGTGCCAGCAGTTCCGGACTAGCGAACGAGCAGTACTTC	CASSSGLANEQYF
TRBD2	TRBJ2-7	.	TRBV9	TGTGCCAGCAGCCTGGAGGGAGCGGGAGGCCACGAGCAGTACTTC	CASSLEGAGGHEQYF
.	TRBJ2-7	.	TRBV12-5	TGTGCTAGTGGCGGGACGGTCTCCTACGAGCAGTACTTC	CASGGTVSYEQYF
.	TRBJ1-2	few	TRBV10-3	TGTGCCATCAGTGAGAGTTGGTTGGCGGCAGGTGACGGCTACACCTTC	CAISESWLAAGDGYTF
.	TRBJ2-1	.	TRBV7-7	TGTGCTAGCAGCGTCGGAGGGAGCTCCTACAATGAGCAGTTCTTC	CASSVGGSSYNEQFF